A single sample gave rise to the 32 T cell receptor beta chains below, sequenced in a study of T cells after yellow fever vaccination. TCRdb redid the calling of the 5' RACE reads with MiXCR, one entry per CDR3 protein. The sample gives 300,000 to 350,000 distinct CDR3 sequences, approximately 4% of which show up once; roughly 19% is in the top ten. The material sequenced was PBMCs, taken 15 days after the yellow fever booster vaccination. Receptors originate from a man aged 18 to 29 who received the YFV17D yellow fever vaccine.

This clonotype was picked up a small number of times. This rearrangement joins TRBV7-6 to TRBJ2-1; either TRBD1 or TRBD2 may supply D (6 bases each). V lost 5 bases and J lost 10, with 15 bases in between. In germline, CDR1 is SGHVS, CDR2 FNYEAQ. This CDR3 is 13 amino acids long. DNA of the CDR3: TGTGCCAGCAGCCGCGCCGGGGGCTCGGAGCAGTTCTTC. Its protein is CASSRAGGSEQFF.

This clonotype showed up just a few times. The chain recombines TRBV7-9 with TRBJ2-7, with D hard to call. V lost 7 bases, J lost 1 base, and 17 bases lay in between. From germline, CDR1 is SEHNR and CDR2 FQNEAQ (reference sequence). CDR3 length equals 15 residues. The CDR3 sequence: CASTPPDGDSYEQYF. The DNA for the CDR3 is TGTGCCAGCACCCCCCCGGACGGTGATTCCTACGAGCAGTACTTC.

The chain combines TRBV20-1 with TRBJ2-7; possibly TRBD1 for D (5 bases). V lost 0 bases and J lost 3, with 15 bases in between. CDR3 length: 15 amino acids. Germline CDR1 DFQATT, CDR2 SNEGSKA (reference sequence). The CDR3 here is CSARDSAGKVYEQYF. CDR3 coding DNA: TGCAGTGCTAGAGATTCGGCAGGGAAAGTCTACGAGCAGTACTTC.

The chain employs TRBV19 and TRBJ1-5; D ambiguous. The CDR3 contains 15 residues. The germline CDR1 and CDR2 sequences are LNHDA and SQIVND (reference sequence). Trimming left V 4 bases short and J 2 bases short, with 12 bases between. The CDR3 DNA reads TGTGCCAGTAGTACAGGAGTAAGCGGCAATCAGCCCCAGCATTTT. It specifies CASSTGVSGNQPQHF.

This chain joins TRBV15 and TRBJ2-5; D unclear. This CDR3 spans 17 amino acids. The V end was cut by 0 bases, the J end by 1 base, with 15 bases between. The germline V gene has CDR1 LNHNV and CDR2 YYDKDF (reference sequence). The CDR3 protein is CATSRDPRNNFQETQYF. DNA of the CDR3: TGTGCCACCAGCAGAGATCCCAGAAACAATTTCCAAGAGACCCAGTACTTC.

CDR3 coding DNA: TGTGCCAGCAGCACCACTTACGCAGGGGAGCTACTGCATTTT. Amino acid sequence: CASSTTYAGELLHF. This chain joins TRBV6-2 or TRBV6-3 and TRBJ1-5; D possibly corresponds to TRBD1 (6 bases). The germline V gene has CDR1 MNHEY and CDR2 SVGEGT. The ends were cut back, 6 bases at V and 15 bases at J, with 24 bases in the middle. This CDR3 contains 14 residues.

This clonotype was found many times. This chain joins TRBV20-1 and TRBJ2-2; 8 nucleotides agree with TRBD1. CDR3 length: 16 residues. V was clipped by 6 bases and J by 1 base; unmatched bases: 10. Germline CDR1 reads DFQATT; CDR2 reads SNEGSKA (reference sequence). Here the CDR3 DNA reads TGCAGTGCAAGTCAGGGGGCTCTGATGAACACCGGGGAGCTGTTTTTT. The encoded protein is CSASQGALMNTGELFF.

This clonotype has at least ten counts. The V and J genes are TRBV11-2 and TRBJ1-1; D possibly corresponds to TRBD1 (5 bases). Germline assignment: CDR1 SGHAT and CDR2 FQNNGV. The CDR3 has 15 amino acids. V was shortened by 3 bases and J by 4 bases, with 15 bases between the two germline ends. The CDR3 protein is CASSFNVREGTEAFF. The CDR3 nucleotides are TGTGCCAGCAGCTTCAATGTCAGGGAGGGCACTGAAGCTTTCTTT.

This clonotype was counted at least ten times. This chain connects TRBV6-5 to TRBJ2-1; TRBD1 matches 7 bases. Per germline, CDR1 MNHEY and CDR2 SVGAGI. Losses at the gene ends were 7 bases for V and 2 bases for J; bases not matched to a gene: 5. The CDR3 consists of 14 residues. The CDR3 protein is CASTPGTAYNEQFF. The CDR3 DNA is TGTGCCAGCACCCCCGGGACAGCCTACAATGAGCAGTTCTTC.

The rearrangement links TRBV30 to TRBJ1-1; 8 nucleotides agree with TRBD1. Per germline, CDR1 GTSNPN and CDR2 SVGIG (reference sequence). V trimming: 5 bases; J trimming: 4 bases; junction bases outside the gene matches: 3. The CDR3 loop spans 12 amino acids. CDR3 amino acids: CAWDRGRTEAFF. Here the CDR3 DNA reads TGTGCCTGGGACAGGGGTCGCACTGAAGCTTTCTTT.

The table lists this clonotype with a few counts. The chain employs TRBV7-2 and TRBJ2-2; 10 bases align to TRBD2. The ends lost 3 bases at V and 4 bases at J; junction bases unmatched: 8. The CDR3 has 17 residues. Looked up from germline, CDR1 is SGHTA and CDR2 is FQGNSA. This CDR3 reads CASSLVASGGLTGELFF. CDR3 nucleotides: TGTGCCAGCAGCTTGGTGGCTAGCGGGGGACTCACCGGGGAGCTGTTTTTT. Filled out from reference TRBV7-2 and TRBJ2-2, the complete variable domain reads GAGVSQSPSNKVTEKGKDVELRCDPISGHTALYWYRQSLGQGLEFLIYFQGNSAPDKSGLPSDRFSAERTGGSVSTLTIQRTQQEDSAVYLCASSLVASGGLTGELFFGEGSRLTVL.

CDR3 region: CASSPLPRGSYTGELFF. The CDR3 bases are TGTGCCAGCTCACCTCTCCCCCGGGGGAGCTACACCGGGGAGCTGTTTTTT. The J gene is TRBJ2-2, the V gene TRBV18; a weak D match, TRBD2 (6 bases). The length of the CDR3 is 17 residues. Trimming left V 3 bases short and J 3 bases short, with 17 bases between. The germline gives CDR1 KGHSH, CDR2 LQKENI.

There are many counts of this clonotype. The chain uses TRBV29-1 and TRBJ2-7, with TRBD2 matching over 7 bases. The CDR3 totals 15 residues. J was trimmed by 5 bases and V by 1 base; bases with no gene match: 11. Germline V gene data show CDR1 as SQVTM and CDR2 as ANQGSEA. The CDR3 sequence is CSVEGPLGTTHEQYF. The CDR3, as DNA: TGCAGCGTTGAAGGTCCCCTAGGGACTACCCACGAGCAGTACTTC.

This clonotype was detected only a few times. This chain joins TRBV6-5 and TRBJ1-2; 7 nucleotides line up with TRBD1. Germline CDR1 MNHEY, CDR2 SVGAGI. The CDR3 consists of 14 residues. V lost 6 bases to trimming and J lost 2 bases; unmatched junction nucleotides: 6. CDR3 protein: CASRPQGSNYGYTF. The CDR3 DNA sequence: TGTGCCAGCAGGCCACAGGGGTCCAACTATGGCTACACCTTC.

This clonotype was seen at least ten times. The genes are TRBV7-8 and TRBJ2-1; D is perhaps TRBD1 (5 bases). Deletions cut 5 bases from V and 5 bases from J, with 19 bases between. CDR3 length: 16 amino acids. Germline values: CDR1 SGHVS, CDR2 FQNEAQ. CDR3 in amino acids: CASSKGGQGVHNEQFF. CDR3 sequence (DNA): TGTGCCAGCAGCAAGGGTGGGCAGGGTGTCCACAATGAGCAGTTCTTC.

This clonotype was seen at least ten times. This sequence joins TRBV11-3 and TRBJ2-2, with a possible D match to TRBD2 (6 bases). Trimming cost V 0 bases and J 0 bases, with 14 bases left between them. CDR1 is SGHNT and CDR2 is YENEEA in the germline V gene. The CDR3 is made up of 18 amino acids. The CDR3 sequence: CASSLDQGGTANTGELFF. The CDR3 DNA reads TGTGCCAGCAGCTTAGATCAGGGCGGGACGGCGAACACCGGGGAGCTGTTTTTT. Based on the CDR3 plus reference TRBV11-3 and TRBJ2-2, the full variable domain is EAGVVQSPRYKIIEKKQPVAFWCNPISGHNTLYWYLQNLGQGPELLIRYENEEAVDDSQLPKDRFSAERLKGVDSTLKIQPAELGDSAVYLCASSLDQGGTANTGELFFGEGSRLTVL.

This clonotype was seen at least ten times. The chain couples TRBV5-1 to TRBJ2-7, with 9 bases lining up with TRBD2. Germline loops: CDR1 SGHRS, CDR2 YFSETQ. With 1 base clipped from V and 0 bases from J, the junction kept 5 bases outside the gene matches. The CDR3 covers 16 residues. The CDR3 spells CASSLSLAGYSYEQYF. The CDR3 DNA is TGCGCCAGCAGCTTGTCTCTAGCGGGGTACTCCTACGAGCAGTACTTC. The full variable domain, in which reference TRBV5-1 and TRBJ2-7 provide the parts outside the CDR3, is KAGVTQTPRYLIKTRGQQVTLSCSPISGHRSVSWYQQTPGQGLQFLFEYFSETQRNKGNFPGRFSGRQFSNSRSEMNVSTLELGDSALYLCASSLSLAGYSYEQYFGPGTRLTVT.

This clonotype showed up many times. The chain is built from TRBV7-2 and TRBJ2-3; D is unresolved. V was cut by 1 base and J by 2 bases, with 7 bases left in between. The germline V gene encodes CDR1 SGHTA and CDR2 FQGNSA. The CDR3 has 14 amino acids. CDR3 nucleotides: TGTGCCAGCAGCTTAGTGGCCCTCACAGATACGCAGTATTTT. This encodes CASSLVALTDTQYF.

This clonotype was detected ten times or more. The gene calls are TRBV20-1 and TRBJ2-3; 7 bases align to TRBD2. The germline gives CDR1 DFQATT, CDR2 SNEGSKA (reference sequence). The CDR3 is made up of 14 amino acids. The V segment lost 0 bases and the J segment 6 bases; nucleotides outside the gene matches: 6. In DNA, the CDR3 is TGCAGTGCTAGAGATGGCGCGGGGGTGGATACGCAGTATTTT. Translating gives CSARDGAGVDTQYF.

This clonotype was counted between two and nine times. This chain links TRBV6-6 with TRBJ1-5; D is perhaps TRBD1 (5 bases). This CDR3 comprises 16 residues. Germline CDR1 is MNHNY and CDR2 is SVGAGI (reference sequence). V lost 6 bases to trimming and J lost 0 bases, with 15 bases between them. The CDR3 region is CASRGLGTNSNQPQHF. Written as DNA, the CDR3 is TGTGCCAGCAGGGGCCTCGGGACTAATAGCAATCAGCCCCAGCATTTT.

This clonotype was observed a handful of times. The rearrangement uses TRBV5-1 and TRBJ1-4, with TRBD1 matching over 7 bases. The germline CDR1 and CDR2 sequences are SGHRS and YFSETQ. The junction had 2 bases not matched to a gene; V was cut back by 3 bases and J by 3 bases. The CDR3 has 14 amino acids. CDR3 sequence (DNA): TGCGCCAGCAGCTCGGACAGGTCTAATGAAAAACTGTTTTTT. The encoded protein is CASSSDRSNEKLFF. The variable domain in full, completed from reference TRBV5-1 and TRBJ1-4, reads KAGVTQTPRYLIKTRGQQVTLSCSPISGHRSVSWYQQTPGQGLQFLFEYFSETQRNKGNFPGRFSGRQFSNSRSEMNVSTLELGDSALYLCASSSDRSNEKLFFGSGTQLSVL.

Ten or more counts support this clonotype. This chain links TRBV7-8 with TRBJ1-4; D call uncertain. Germline CDR1 is SGHVS and CDR2 is FQNEAQ. Trimming pared 2 bases from V and 7 bases from J, leaving 17 bases between. The CDR3 sequence is 16 residues long. The CDR3 spells CASSLPPFGSSEKLFF. The DNA of the CDR3 is TGTGCCAGCAGCTTACCGCCCTTCGGGTCGAGTGAAAAACTGTTTTTT. Filled out from reference TRBV7-8 and TRBJ1-4, the complete variable domain reads GAGVSQSPRYKVAKRGQDVALRCDPISGHVSLFWYQQALGQGPEFLTYFQNEAQLDKSGLPSDRFFAERPEGSVSTLKIQRTQQEDSAVYLCASSLPPFGSSEKLFFGSGTQLSVL.

In this sample, this clonotype turned up a few times. This chain connects TRBV15 to TRBJ1-6, with 8 bases aligning to TRBD1. Losses at the gene ends were 3 bases for V and 6 bases for J; bases not matched to a gene: 7. The germline gives CDR1 LNHNV, CDR2 YYDKDF (reference sequence). The CDR3 totals 16 residues. The CDR3: CATSRGGQGGNSPLHF. CDR3 nucleotides: TGTGCCACCAGCAGGGGTGGACAGGGTGGTAATTCACCCCTCCACTTT. Complete variable domain (other parts from reference TRBV15 and TRBJ1-6): DAMVIQNPRYQVTQFGKPVTLSCSQTLNHNVMYWYQQKSSQAPKLLFHYYDKDFNNEADTPDNFQSRRPNTSFCFLDIRSPGLGDTAMYLCATSRGGQGGNSPLHFGNGTRLTVT.

In this sample, this clonotype turned up many times. The chain combines TRBV21-1 with TRBJ2-7. TRBV21-1 is classified as a pseudogene. This CDR3 has 11 amino acids. The CDR3 sequence: CASSQNYEQYV. The CDR3 nucleotides are TGTGCCAGCAGTCAAAACTACGAGCAGTACGTC.

This clonotype was seen a few times. This chain links TRBV6-6 with TRBJ2-3; tentative D call: TRBD2 (6 bases). The CDR3 is made up of 15 amino acids. Germline CDR1 is MNHNY and CDR2 is SVGAGI (reference sequence). V lost 6 bases to trimming and J lost 2 bases, with 15 bases between them. This CDR3 is CASSRGLLNTDTQYF. For the CDR3, the DNA is TGTGCCAGCAGCCGGGGACTCCTAAACACAGATACGCAGTATTTT.

This clonotype appeared many times. This sequence joins TRBV7-2 and TRBJ2-6, with D unresolved. Trimming left V 3 bases short and J 0 bases short, with 6 bases between. CDR1 is SGHTA, CDR2 FQGNSA, per germline. This CDR3 spans 15 amino acids. The CDR3 coding sequence is TGTGCCAGCAGCTTGTACAGCTCTGGGGCCAACGTCCTGACTTTC. Translated, it gives CASSLYSSGANVLTF.

This clonotype was picked up many times. The rearrangement uses TRBV7-2 and TRBJ2-2; 8 nucleotides match TRBD2. Germline CDR1 and CDR2: SGHTA and FQGNSA. Germline trimming cut 8 bases from V and 4 bases from J; bases unmatched to any gene: 3. CDR3 length: 13 amino acids. In DNA form, the CDR3 reads TGTGCCAGCTCCCGGGGGGGCACCGGGGAGCTGTTTTTT. The encoded protein is CASSRGGTGELFF.

This clonotype was seen ten or more times. The J gene is TRBJ2-3, the V gene TRBV12-3 or TRBV12-4; D may be TRBD1 (6 bases). Trimming removed 6 bases from V and 5 bases from J, with 9 bases in between. This CDR3 has 12 amino acids. The CDR3 region is CASSTGQDTQYF. CDR3 sequence (DNA): TGTGCCAGCAGCACAGGGCAAGATACGCAGTATTTT.

This clonotype was found many times. This chain connects TRBV5-1 to TRBJ2-1; 7 bases line up with TRBD2. V lost 0 bases and J lost 7; bases outside the gene matches: 7. This CDR3 contains 15 residues. In germline, CDR1 is SGHRS, CDR2 YFSETQ. The CDR3 is CASSLGGTTGNEQFF. The CDR3, as DNA: TGCGCCAGCAGCTTGGGGGGGACTACTGGGAATGAGCAGTTCTTC.

Many counts were recorded for this clonotype. The chain combines TRBV25-1 with TRBJ2-2; the D is unclear. The germline CDR1 and CDR2 sequences are MGHDK and SYGVNS. Trimming shortened V by 1 base and J by 4 bases, and 7 bases separated the two germline ends. The length of the CDR3 is 14 residues. Here the CDR3 DNA reads TGTGCCAGCAGTGAATGGCCGTCCACCGGGGAGCTGTTTTTT. Its translation: CASSEWPSTGELFF.

There are many counts of this clonotype. The chain combines TRBV9 with TRBJ2-3; a weak D match, TRBD2 (7 bases). The length of the CDR3 is 15 residues. Trimming removed 0 bases from V and 4 bases from J, with 12 bases in between. Germline V gene lookup returns CDR1 SGDLS and CDR2 YYNGEE. CDR3: CASSVVGGGPDTQYF. The CDR3 DNA reads as TGTGCCAGCAGCGTAGTTGGCGGGGGCCCAGATACGCAGTATTTT. Based on the CDR3 plus reference TRBV9 and TRBJ2-3, the full variable domain is DSGVTQTPKHLITATGQRVTLRCSPRSGDLSVYWYQQSLDQGLQFLIQYYNGEERAKGNILERFSAQQFPDLHSELNLSSLELGDSALYFCASSVVGGGPDTQYFGPGTRLTVL.

This clonotype has more than one count but fewer than ten. This chain connects TRBV7-6 to TRBJ2-7; D gene unclear. Germline CDR1 SGHVS, CDR2 FNYEAQ. This CDR3 contains 13 residues. V lost 1 base and J 3 bases, leaving 7 bases between the germline ends. CDR3 amino acids: CASSLVGYYEQYF. The DNA for the CDR3 is TGTGCCAGCAGCTTAGTGGGCTACTACGAGCAGTACTTC.